This T cell receptor beta chain was identified during a study of cytomegalovirus exposure and HLA in healthy donors. Looking at the study overall: The same platform as the approximately 700 first-cohort repertoires was used for the 95 to 150 validation repertoires, a later analysis reported.

Notes on this clone: Its antigen is not known.

Notes on the study in general: For cytomegalovirus status, the classifier reportedly gave diagnoses with high specificity and sensitivity. Some TCR beta chains (roughly 160 of them) were listed as cytomegalovirus-associated. Most TCR sequences proved rare, with some public TCRs found in many donors.

This CDR3 has 12 amino acids. The germline gives CDR1 MNHEY, CDR2 SVGAGI. Trimming shortened V by 7 bases and J by 6 bases, and 12 bases separated the two germline ends. Using immunoSEQ multiplex PCR, the repertoire was profiled, and TCRdb retains in-frame clones only, with some absent. The sample shows about 110,000 clones, nearly 97% of them seen only once. This clonotype originated in a young woman in good health and CMV-seronegative. J is TRBJ1-2 and V is TRBV6-5, with D hard to call. The sample taken for sequencing was PBMCs. The CDR3 coding sequence is TGTGCCAGCACCGCGGGGTCCCATGGCTACACCTTC. Amino acids: CASTAGSHGYTF.